The 2 T cell receptor beta chains below all came from one sample that was sequenced in a study of radiotherapy plus CTLA-4 blockade in lung cancer. Sequencing used immunoSEQ multiplex PCR; TCRdb keeps in-frame clones, though not all of them. The table has approximately 80,000 clones, under 75% seen once; the top ten hold 9.5% to 10%. The sequences come from peripheral blood, collected from a patient treated with radiotherapy plus ipilimumab. Source of these receptors: a human donor with non-small cell lung cancer whose response to radiotherapy plus ipilimumab could not be evaluated.

The chain links TRBV15 to TRBJ2-7; tentative D call: TRBD1 (6 bases). Looked up from germline, CDR1 is LNHNV and CDR2 is YYDKDF (reference sequence). The CDR3 totals 15 residues. V was cut by 4 bases and J by 2 bases, with 15 bases left in between. CDR3 bases: TGTGCCACCAGCATTCGCCAGGGGTCACCCTACGAGCAGTACTTC. As protein: CATSIRQGSPYEQYF.

V and J are TRBV7-2 and TRBJ2-5; tentatively, D is TRBD2 (7 bases). Germline assignment: CDR1 SGHTA and CDR2 FQGNSA. Trimming removed 6 bases at V and 11 bases at J, with 19 bases between. The CDR3 has 13 residues. The CDR3 loop is CASRSAGAGEQYF. The CDR3 region has the DNA TGTGCCAGCAGGAGCGCGGGGGCGGGTGAGCAGTACTTC.